A selection of T cell receptor beta chains follows, all from one sample in a study of OX40 agonist ivuxolimab in advanced cancers. Using immunoSEQ multiplex PCR, the repertoire was profiled, and TCRdb retains in-frame clones only, with some absent. The sample lists around 69,000 clones, 75% to 90% occurring once. The sample was CD4+ or CD8+ T cells sorted from blood, taken in a trial of the OX40 agonist ivuxolimab. Receptor source: an adult with an advanced solid tumor such as melanoma, head and neck, liver or kidney cancer. Both conserved end residues are part of each CDR3. The order of the fields is clone size, D gene, V gene, J gene, CDR3 DNA, CDR3 protein. A D gene is named only where the DNA matches it firmly. Some rows mark clone size as missing; the rest say once, few, many or name a class of expanded clone.

clone size: NA
D gene: NA
V gene: TRBV28
J gene: TRBJ2-7
CDR3 DNA: TGTGCCAGCAGCGCCCGCACGAACGAGCAGTACTTC
CDR3 protein: CASSARTNEQYF

clone size: NA
D gene: NA
V gene: TRBV6-1
J gene: TRBJ2-3
CDR3 DNA: TGTGCCAGCAGCCAGGGGTATTCAGATACGCAGTATTTT
CDR3 protein: CASSQGYSDTQYF

clone size: NA
D gene: TRBD2
V gene: TRBV6-6
J gene: TRBJ2-7
CDR3 DNA: TGTGCCAGCAGTTACTCGCCGAGCGGGGGGAAGTACGAGCAGTACTTC
CDR3 protein: CASSYSPSGGKYEQYF

clone size: few
D gene: NA
V gene: TRBV25-1
J gene: TRBJ1-1
CDR3 DNA: TGTGCCAGCAGTGGGGACACTATGAACACTGAAGCTTTCTTT
CDR3 protein: CASSGDTMNTEAFF

clone size: NA
D gene: NA
V gene: TRBV5-6
J gene: TRBJ1-1
CDR3 DNA: TGTGCCAGCAGCGCTACGGACAGATTGAACACTGAAGCTTTCTTT
CDR3 protein: CASSATDRLNTEAFF

clone size: NA
D gene: NA
V gene: TRBV2
J gene: TRBJ1-1
CDR3 DNA: TGTGCCATTAGACAGGCGAAGAACACTGAAGCTTTCTTT
CDR3 protein: CAIRQAKNTEAFF

clone size: NA
D gene: NA
V gene: TRBV5-6
J gene: TRBJ2-7
CDR3 DNA: TGTGCCAGCAGCTTGACTGGTGACTCCTACGAGCAGTACTTC
CDR3 protein: CASSLTGDSYEQYF

clone size: NA
D gene: NA
V gene: TRBV13
J gene: TRBJ2-1
CDR3 DNA: TGTGCCAGCAGCTCAGACAGCTACAATGAGCAGTTCTTC
CDR3 protein: CASSSDSYNEQFF

clone size: once
D gene: TRBD1
V gene: TRBV29-1
J gene: TRBJ1-2
CDR3 DNA: TGCAGCGTTGAATTAGAGGGGGCAGGCTATGGCTACACCTTC
CDR3 protein: CSVELEGAGYGYTF

clone size: few
D gene: NA
V gene: TRBV19
J gene: TRBJ2-7
CDR3 DNA: TGTGCCAGTAGCTCCCTACCGATGAGCTACGAGCAGTACTTC
CDR3 protein: CASSSLPMSYEQYF

clone size: NA
D gene: TRBD1
V gene: TRBV27
J gene: TRBJ1-4
CDR3 DNA: TGTGCCAGCAGCCCATCGGACAGGGCGAGTGAAAAACTGTTTTTT
CDR3 protein: CASSPSDRASEKLFF

clone size: NA
D gene: NA
V gene: TRBV4-3
J gene: TRBJ2-2
CDR3 DNA: TGCGCCAGCAGCCCGGAGGCCGCAAGCGGCGGGGAGCTGTTTTTT
CDR3 protein: CASSPEAASGGELFF

clone size: NA
D gene: NA
V gene: TRBV29-1
J gene: TRBJ1-1
CDR3 DNA: TGCAGCGTTGAAGATGGGACTGAAGCTTTCTTT
CDR3 protein: CSVEDGTEAFF

clone size: once
D gene: NA
V gene: TRBV4-1
J gene: TRBJ2-7
CDR3 DNA: TGCGCCAGCAGCCAAGGGATCGTTACCGAGCAGTACTTC
CDR3 protein: CASSQGIVTEQYF

clone size: NA
D gene: NA
V gene: TRBV6-1
J gene: TRBJ1-4
CDR3 DNA: TGTGCCAGCAGTGTGGAGGGACCAACTAATGAAAAACTGTTTTTT
CDR3 protein: CASSVEGPTNEKLFF

clone size: NA
D gene: NA
V gene: TRBV4-3
J gene: TRBJ2-1
CDR3 DNA: TGCGCCAGCAGCCAAGGGGGTGGGGTTTACAATGAGCAGTTCTTC
CDR3 protein: CASSQGGGVYNEQFF

clone size: NA
D gene: NA
V gene: TRBV18
J gene: TRBJ2-7
CDR3 DNA: TGTGCCAGCTCAGACGGCGGCGGGCGCCTGGGTCAGTACTTC
CDR3 protein: CASSDGGGRLGQYF

clone size: NA
D gene: TRBD2
V gene: TRBV11-2
J gene: TRBJ2-3
CDR3 DNA: TGTGCCAGCAGCCCGGGACTAGCGGAACTCTACACAGATACGCAGTATTTT
CDR3 protein: CASSPGLAELYTDTQYF

clone size: NA
D gene: NA
V gene: TRBV28
J gene: TRBJ1-6
CDR3 DNA: TGTGCCAGCAGTTTACTCCCCAACTCACCCCTCCACTTT
CDR3 protein: CASSLLPNSPLHF

clone size: NA
D gene: TRBD2
V gene: TRBV5-8
J gene: TRBJ2-7
CDR3 DNA: TGTGCCAGCAGCCCGGGAGGGGGACACCACTCCTACGAGCAGTACTTC
CDR3 protein: CASSPGGGHHSYEQYF

clone size: NA
D gene: NA
V gene: TRBV6-1
J gene: TRBJ1-5
CDR3 DNA: TGTGCCAGCAGTGATTTTTCCACTGATAGCAATCAGCCCCAGCATTTT
CDR3 protein: CASSDFSTDSNQPQHF

clone size: NA
D gene: TRBD2
V gene: TRBV4-1
J gene: TRBJ2-1
CDR3 DNA: TGCGCCAGCAGCCTTCCGGGACTAGCGGGAGAAGAGCAGTTCTTC
CDR3 protein: CASSLPGLAGEEQFF

clone size: NA
D gene: NA
V gene: TRBV27
J gene: TRBJ2-7
CDR3 DNA: TGTGCCAGCAGTTTATCGACCACAGGTTACGAGCAGTACTTC
CDR3 protein: CASSLSTTGYEQYF

clone size: NA
D gene: NA
V gene: TRBV28
J gene: TRBJ2-2
CDR3 DNA: TGTGCCAGCAGTCTGGACAGTTTCTTCGGGGAGCTGTTTTTT
CDR3 protein: CASSLDSFFGELFF

clone size: NA
D gene: TRBD1
V gene: TRBV28
J gene: TRBJ1-5
CDR3 DNA: TGTGCCAGCAGCAGTGGACAGGGGCTTCATCAGCCCCAGCATTTT
CDR3 protein: CASSSGQGLHQPQHF

clone size: NA
D gene: TRBD2
V gene: TRBV11-2
J gene: TRBJ2-5
CDR3 DNA: TGTGCCAGCAGCTTAGGCTCTAGCGGGGGAAGAGACCAAGAGACCCAGTACTTC
CDR3 protein: CASSLGSSGGRDQETQYF

clone size: NA
D gene: TRBD1
V gene: TRBV7-9
J gene: TRBJ2-1
CDR3 DNA: TGTGCCAGCAGCCGACACAGGGGACCTGCGGACAATGAGCAGTTCTTC
CDR3 protein: CASSRHRGPADNEQFF

clone size: NA
D gene: NA
V gene: TRBV19
J gene: TRBJ1-1
CDR3 DNA: TGTGCCAGTAGTATGGACAATATGAACACTGAAGCTTTCTTT
CDR3 protein: CASSMDNMNTEAFF

clone size: NA
D gene: NA
V gene: TRBV7-8
J gene: TRBJ1-3
CDR3 DNA: TGTGCCAGCAGCCCTGTAATCTCTGGAAACACCATATATTTT
CDR3 protein: CASSPVISGNTIYF

clone size: NA
D gene: NA
V gene: TRBV19
J gene: TRBJ1-5
CDR3 DNA: TGTGCCAGTAGTATGACAGGAGCTAATCAGCCCCAGCATTTT
CDR3 protein: CASSMTGANQPQHF

clone size: NA
D gene: NA
V gene: TRBV13
J gene: TRBJ2-7
CDR3 DNA: TGTGCCAGCAGCTTCGGGGGGCGCGAGCAGTACTTC
CDR3 protein: CASSFGGREQYF

clone size: NA
D gene: NA
V gene: TRBV6-5
J gene: TRBJ1-1
CDR3 DNA: TGTGCCAGCAGGTTAAGTTTGAACACTGAAGCTTTCTTT
CDR3 protein: CASRLSLNTEAFF

clone size: NA
D gene: NA
V gene: TRBV6-6
J gene: TRBJ1-2
CDR3 DNA: TGTGCCAGCAGTTACGGAGCTAACTATGGCTACACCTTC
CDR3 protein: CASSYGANYGYTF

clone size: NA
D gene: NA
V gene: TRBV6-5
J gene: TRBJ2-2
CDR3 DNA: TGTGCCAGCACCGGTTCAGCGAACACCGGGGAGCTGTTTTTT
CDR3 protein: CASTGSANTGELFF

clone size: NA
D gene: NA
V gene: TRBV4-2
J gene: TRBJ1-1
CDR3 DNA: TGTGCCAGCAGCCCCAGGGCGTTCGAGAAGAACACTGAAGCTTTCTTT
CDR3 protein: CASSPRAFEKNTEAFF

clone size: NA
D gene: NA
V gene: TRBV27
J gene: TRBJ2-7
CDR3 DNA: TGTGCCAGCAGTAAAGGTGGGGGGCTTTACGAGCAGTACTTC
CDR3 protein: CASSKGGGLYEQYF

clone size: NA
D gene: NA
V gene: TRBV19
J gene: TRBJ2-3
CDR3 DNA: TGTGCCAGTACTCAGGCGAGCACAGATACGCAGTATTTT
CDR3 protein: CASTQASTDTQYF